The next 21 T cell receptor beta chains were all read from a single sample in a study of T cell responses to AZD1222 COVID-19 vaccine. Repertoires were generated with immunoSEQ multiplex PCR, while TCRdb's copy carries only in-frame clones and drops some. Found here are 140,000 or so clones, approximately 92% of them singletons; the top ten hold 1.5% to 2%. The input for sequencing was peripheral blood, taken on day 0 of AZD1222 vaccination. These receptors all come from an adult in good health.

The genes are TRBV2 and TRBJ1-3; 9 nucleotides line up with TRBD1. J was trimmed by 4 bases and V by 6 bases; bases with no gene match: 7. Germline-derived CDR1 and CDR2 are SNHLY and FYNNEI. This CDR3 has 15 amino acids. CDR3 in amino acids: CASSAGQGIGNTIYF. CDR3 bases: TGTGCCAGCAGCGCGGGACAGGGCATAGGAAACACCATATATTTT.

This chain joins TRBV7-2 and TRBJ1-6; 9 nucleotides agree with TRBD1. CDR3 length equals 15 residues. Germline V gene lookup returns CDR1 SGHTA and CDR2 FQGNSA. The J segment lost 6 bases and the V segment lost 4 bases, leaving 4 bases of the junction unmatched. The chain's CDR3 is CASSWDRDGNSPLHF. The CDR3 DNA sequence: TGTGCCAGCAGCTGGGACAGGGATGGTAATTCACCCCTCCACTTT.

V and J are TRBV4-2 and TRBJ1-4; no firm D call. This CDR3 comprises 15 residues. Germline V CDR1 and CDR2: LGHNA, YNFKEQ. Between the trimmed V and J ends, which lost 4 bases and 5 bases, there was a span of 14 bases. CDR3 region: CASSPTDGYNEKLFF. CDR3 DNA sequence: TGTGCCAGCAGCCCCACGGACGGCTACAATGAAAAACTGTTTTTT.

J is TRBJ1-2 and V is TRBV6-4; tentatively, D is TRBD1 (5 bases). The CDR3 spans 15 residues. In germline, CDR1 is MRHNA, CDR2 SNTAGT. Trimming took 2 bases from V and 9 from J, leaving 19 bases between them. The CDR3 DNA reads TGTGCCAGCAGTGACCAAAAGGGACCTCGAGGTCGCTACACCTTC. This gives the protein CASSDQKGPRGRYTF.

This chain uses TRBV3-1 (or the pseudogene TRBV3-2) with TRBJ1-6, with no clear D. The germline gives CDR1 LGHDT, CDR2 YNNKEL (reference sequence). The CDR3 has 14 residues. The V end lost 1 base, the J end lost 3 bases, and 4 bases lay between the germline ends. The CDR3 loop reads CASSQVVYNSPLHF. The CDR3 DNA reads as TGTGCCAGCAGCCAAGTAGTCTATAATTCACCCCTCCACTTT.

The V and J genes are TRBV12-3 or TRBV12-4 and TRBJ2-1, with D hard to call. The CDR3 totals 12 residues. Trimming left V 4 bases short and J 7 bases short, with 8 bases between. The CDR3 is CASSWVSNEQFF. CDR3 sequence (DNA): TGTGCCAGCAGTTGGGTGTCTAATGAGCAGTTCTTC.

CDR3: CASSDWGVSNQPQHF. DNA of the CDR3: TGTGCCAGTAGCGATTGGGGAGTTAGCAATCAGCCCCAGCATTTT. The rearrangement links TRBV19 to TRBJ1-5; no firm D call. Germline CDR1 is LNHDA and CDR2 is SQIVND (reference sequence). CDR3 length: 15 amino acids. Trimming took off 6 bases at V and 0 bases at J, with 12 bases between the two ends.

Points on this clone: Within the sample, other DNA sequences also encode this same CDR3. This chain connects TRBV5-1 to TRBJ2-3; D gene unclear. The V gene's germline CDR1 is SGHRS and CDR2 YFSETQ. The CDR3 loop spans 13 amino acids. V was trimmed by 2 bases and J by 2 bases, leaving 6 bases between them. The CDR3 bases are TGCGCCAGCAGCTTAGGCCTCACAGATACGCAGTATTTT. Translation gives CASSLGLTDTQYF. Together with reference TRBV5-1 and TRBJ2-3, the CDR3 gives the full variable domain: KAGVTQTPRYLIKTRGQQVTLSCSPISGHRSVSWYQQTPGQGLQFLFEYFSETQRNKGNFPGRFSGRQFSNSRSEMNVSTLELGDSALYLCASSLGLTDTQYFGPGTRLTVL.

V gene TRBV29-1 combines with J gene TRBJ2-7; no firm D call. The CDR3 is 13 residues long. Germline CDR1 and CDR2: SQVTM and ANQGSEA. Between the trimmed V and J ends, which lost 4 bases and 4 bases, there was a span of 14 bases. The CDR3 DNA sequence: TGCAGCGTTGTCAAGGGTCCCCCTTACGAGCAGTACTTC. It is translated as CSVVKGPPYEQYF.

The rearrangement joins TRBV7-2 to TRBJ2-4; 9 bases are shared with TRBD2. Germline assignment: CDR1 SGHTA and CDR2 FQGNSA. Losses at the gene ends were 1 base for V and 3 bases for J; bases not matched to a gene: 4. The CDR3 covers 16 residues. The CDR3 coding sequence is TGTGCCAGCAGCTTAGAGGTGACTAGCGGCAAAAACATTCAGTACTTC. Its translation is CASSLEVTSGKNIQYF.

The rearrangement links TRBV28 to TRBJ1-1; 8 bases map to TRBD1. Per the germline V gene, CDR1 is MDHEN and CDR2 is SYDVKM. Trimming at V came to 4 bases and at J to 0 bases, leaving 4 bases not matched to a gene. The CDR3 has 15 residues. The CDR3: CASSSGTGMNTEAFF. The CDR3 nucleotides read TGTGCCAGCAGTTCGGGGACAGGTATGAACACTGAAGCTTTCTTT.

The chain links TRBV15 to TRBJ2-7, with 7 positions matching TRBD1. Germline CDR1 reads LNHNV; CDR2 reads YYDKDF (reference sequence). The CDR3 has 15 residues. Germline trimming cut 1 base from V and 3 bases from J; bases unmatched to any gene: 6. CDR3 amino acids: CATSRVVTGYYEQYF. The CDR3, as DNA: TGTGCCACCAGCAGAGTGGTGACAGGGTACTACGAGCAGTACTTC.

The rearrangement uses TRBV6-4 and TRBJ2-3, with D possibly TRBD2 on 6 matching bases. From germline, CDR1 is MRHNA and CDR2 SNTAGT. V was cut by 11 bases and J by 1 base, with 16 bases left in between. The CDR3 is 14 amino acids. In nucleotides, the CDR3 is TGTGCCCCCGTCGGGGGTCGGGGCACAGATACGCAGTATTTT. Amino acids: CAPVGGRGTDTQYF.

The rearrangement links TRBV7-9 to TRBJ2-7; unclear D gene. Germline V gives CDR1 SEHNR, CDR2 FQNEAQ (reference sequence). V shed 4 bases and J shed 2 bases, with 15 bases lying between them. The CDR3 sequence is 15 residues long. CDR3: CASSSDPSPAYEQYF. The CDR3 coding sequence is TGTGCCAGCAGCTCCGACCCCAGCCCGGCCTACGAGCAGTACTTC.

The chain uses TRBV6-5 and TRBJ1-5; D not certain. The CDR3 is 14 residues long. Germline CDR1 MNHEY, CDR2 SVGAGI. Trimming took off 5 bases at V and 1 base at J, with 9 bases between the two ends. CDR3 sequence (DNA): TGTGCCAGCAGTCTCAGAGGGAGCAATCAGCCCCAGCATTTT. This gives the protein CASSLRGSNQPQHF.

This clone occurred a few times. The rearrangement joins TRBV6-1 to TRBJ2-5; 11 nucleotides line up with TRBD2. This CDR3 region has 15 residues. The junction had 5 bases not matched to a gene; V was cut back by 3 bases and J by 5 bases. Germline values: CDR1 MNHNS, CDR2 SASEGT. The chain's CDR3 is CASSETSGVVETQYF. CDR3 in DNA: TGTGCCAGCAGTGAGACTAGCGGGGTTGTTGAGACCCAGTACTTC.

The V and J genes are TRBV5-1 and TRBJ1-4; D is perhaps TRBD1 (5 bases). This CDR3 has 14 amino acids. The germline V and J ends were trimmed by 1 base and 8 bases, with 12 bases remaining between them. Germline CDR1 and CDR2: SGHRS and YFSETQ. DNA of the CDR3: TGCGCCAGCAGCTTGTCCGCGGGACGGGAAAAACTGTTTTTT. This gives the protein CASSLSAGREKLFF.

The chain has TRBV4-2 and TRBJ1-5, with D unresolved. V lost 0 bases, J lost 7 bases, and 7 bases lay in between. Looked up from germline, CDR1 is LGHNA and CDR2 is YNFKEQ. The CDR3 is 13 residues long. The CDR3 DNA follows: TGTGCCAGCAGCCAAGACGGTTTCCAGCCCCAGCATTTT. Translating gives CASSQDGFQPQHF.

The chain has TRBV6-5 and TRBJ2-2; 7 nucleotides align to TRBD1. Germline CDR1 and CDR2: MNHEY and SVGAGI. This CDR3 contains 14 residues. V shed 9 bases and J 2 bases; nucleotides not matched to a gene: 6. CDR3 nucleotides: TGTGCCAGTAAGGGACAGCGTAACACCGGGGAGCTGTTTTTT. It yields the protein CASKGQRNTGELFF.

The rearrangement joins TRBV7-2 to TRBJ2-1; the match to TRBD2 covers 8 bases. Germline trimming cut 1 base from V and 4 bases from J; bases unmatched to any gene: 6. CDR3 length: 16 amino acids. Germline V gives CDR1 SGHTA, CDR2 FQGNSA. The CDR3 DNA reads TGTGCCAGCAGCTTAGTTAGCGGGGCGTCATACAATGAGCAGTTCTTC. This sequence encodes CASSLVSGASYNEQFF.

This rearrangement joins TRBV13 to TRBJ2-5; 8 bases map to TRBD2. Unmatched junction bases numbered 8, after V lost 0 bases and J lost 5 bases. The CDR3 is made up of 16 amino acids. Per the germline V gene, CDR1 is PRHDT and CDR2 is FYEKMQ (reference sequence). CDR3: CASSLGFGGAWETQYF. The DNA of the CDR3 is TGTGCCAGCAGCTTAGGCTTCGGGGGGGCCTGGGAGACCCAGTACTTC.